The 5 T cell receptor beta chains presented below share a single source sample, sequenced in a study of tumor-infiltrating lymphocytes in localized non-small cell lung cancer. Clones were read by immunoSEQ multiplex PCR, and TCRdb kept only the in-frame ones, dropping some. Counted here are about 23,000 clones, just under 75% occurring once; the ten biggest clones make up about 6%. The specimen sequenced was lung tumor tissue. These receptors were obtained from a human donor with non-small cell lung cancer.

The gene calls are TRBV18 and TRBJ2-2; 9 bases align to TRBD1. The V and J ends lost 5 bases and 6 bases, in that order; junction bases with no gene match: 13. Germline loops: CDR1 KGHSH, CDR2 LQKENI. The CDR3 is made up of 17 amino acids. CDR3: CASSVRGTGRTSGELFF. The CDR3 nucleotides are TGTGCCAGCTCAGTCCGTGGGACAGGGAGAACGTCCGGGGAGCTGTTTTTT.

This chain connects TRBV5-1 to TRBJ2-7; 9 bases map to TRBD1. V lost 4 bases, J lost 7 bases, and 9 bases stayed unmatched. The germline V gene encodes CDR1 SGHRS and CDR2 YFSETQ. The length of the CDR3 is 14 residues. CDR3 region: CASSNTGGSLEQYF. In DNA, the CDR3 is TGCGCCAGCAGCAATACAGGGGGCTCTCTGGAGCAGTACTTC.

The J gene is TRBJ2-1, the V gene TRBV5-4, with 15 nucleotides matching TRBD2. Per germline, CDR1 SGHNT and CDR2 YYREEE (reference sequence). The CDR3 is 17 residues long. The V gene end was trimmed by 4 bases and the J gene end by 8 bases; junction bases not matched to a gene: 10. CDR3 in DNA: TGTGCCAGCAGCATAGATCCGGGGACTAGCGGGGGGTATGAGCAGTTCTTC. Its translation: CASSIDPGTSGGYEQFF.

This chain connects TRBV7-2 to TRBJ1-2; no firm D call. The CDR3 has 12 amino acids. V dropped 5 bases and J dropped 7 bases, with 11 bases sitting between them. Germline loops: CDR1 SGHTA, CDR2 FQGNSA. The CDR3 region is CASSEDVGGYTF. The CDR3, as DNA: TGTGCCAGCAGCGAGGACGTTGGTGGCTACACCTTC.

The V gene is TRBV18, the J gene TRBJ2-1, with a tentative D call TRBD2 (6 bases). Germline-derived CDR1 and CDR2 are KGHSH and LQKENI. The CDR3 totals 14 residues. V lost 3 bases and J lost 5, with 11 bases in between. The CDR3 region is CASSPGRGNNEQFF. The CDR3 nucleotides are TGTGCCAGCTCACCGGGACGGGGGAACAATGAGCAGTTCTTC.